This T cell receptor (beta chain) is drawn from a study of T-cell memory formation after mild COVID-19. Overall study context: TCR clustering was largely donor specific.

Study-wide findings and caveats: Shrinking CD4+ clones resided mostly in CM and EM, and CD8+ ones in EMRA. Pre-infection memory showed some responding clones, and this suggested that cross-reactive memory joined.

5'RACE primed at constant segments yielded TCR alpha and TCR beta cDNA libraries bearing sample barcodes and UMIs. From the 5' RACE reads, TCRdb called clonotypes with MiXCR, one entry per CDR3 protein. The sample records around 340,000 distinct CDR3 sequences, more than 20% being singletons. Remarks on this clonotype: The antigen is not known.

Trimming removed 1 base at V and 6 bases at J, with 9 bases between. Germline V lookup: CDR1 SGHTA, CDR2 FQGNSA. The CDR3 loop spans 13 amino acids. V and J are TRBV7-2 and TRBJ1-1; no clear D. This receptor was obtained from an adult woman who had mild COVID-19 (a few samples of this study predate the infection). Cell type and time point are not known. Sequencing input: PBMCs or a T cell subset sorted from them (not recorded which). In DNA form, the CDR3 reads TGTGCCAGCAGCTTAGGGACCGGGGCTGAAGCTTTCTTT. This codes for CASSLGTGAEAFF.